A selection of T cell receptor beta chains follows, all from one sample in a study of HIV-infected patients and healthy controls. TCRdb analysed the 5' RACE reads with MiXCR anew, one entry per CDR3 protein. The sample holds more than 10,000 distinct CDR3 sequences, around 8% seen once. Sequenced input: blood. These receptors all stem from an adult in good health. CDR3s include the opening cysteine and the closing phenylalanine or tryptophan. The D gene is left open where the match is weak. Clone sizes are given selectively: once, few, many, or a class where the clone is expanded.

J | V | D | size | CDR3 | DNA
TRBJ2-1 | TRBV5-1 | . | . | CASSWGADEQFF | TGCGCCAGCAGCTGGGGGGCCGACGAGCAGTTCTTC
TRBJ2-7 | TRBV6-5 | TRBD2 | . | CASSRLLAGANEQYF | TGTGCCAGCAGTCGGCTCTTAGCGGGAGCTAACGAGCAGTACTTC
TRBJ1-1 | TRBV7-9 | . | many | CASSPGDGEAFF | TGTGCCAGCAGCCCCGGGGACGGTGAAGCTTTCTTT
TRBJ2-3 | TRBV6-5 | . | many | CASRKRPRPFTDTQYF | TGTGCCAGCAGAAAAAGACCGCGACCGTTCACAGATACGCAGTATTTT
TRBJ2-1 | TRBV5-1 | . | medium-sized | CASSLEKSYNEQFF | TGCGCCAGCAGCTTGGAAAAGAGCTACAATGAGCAGTTCTTC
TRBJ1-2 | TRBV5-5 | . | few | CASRGTSSYGYTF | TGTGCCAGCAGGGGGACGTCTAGCTATGGCTACACCTTC
TRBJ2-3 | TRBV20-1 | TRBD1 | medium-sized | CSASAPGTGTDTQYF | TGCAGTGCTAGTGCTCCCGGGACAGGGACAGATACGCAGTATTTT
TRBJ1-3 | TRBV15 | . | many | CATSRDRGSGNTIYF | TGTGCCACCAGCAGAGATCGGGGGTCTGGAAACACCATATATTTT
TRBJ2-6 | TRBV6-2/TRBV6-3 | . | medium-sized | CASSTPISGANVLTF | TGTGCCAGCAGTACCCCTATCTCTGGGGCCAACGTCCTGACTTTC
TRBJ2-3 | TRBV20-1 | TRBD2 | medium-sized | CSANGLAGATDTQYF | TGCAGTGCTAACGGACTAGCGGGAGCTACAGATACGCAGTATTTT
TRBJ1-5 | TRBV6-2/TRBV6-3 | TRBD1 | many | CASSYVPPGQGARPQHF | TGTGCCAGCAGTTACGTCCCTCCGGGACAGGGGGCCCGGCCCCAGCATTTT
TRBJ2-1 | TRBV7-3 | TRBD1 | few | CASSEGQGVNEQFF | TGTGCCAGCTCGGAGGGACAGGGGGTCAATGAGCAGTTCTTC
TRBJ1-5 | TRBV20-1 | . | medium-sized | CSARPTNRVAQPQHF | TGCAGTGCTAGACCTACCAACAGGGTGGCCCAGCCCCAGCATTTT
TRBJ1-5 | TRBV6-4 | . | . | CASSDSSNQPQHF | TGTGCCAGCAGTGACAGTAGCAATCAGCCCCAGCATTTT
TRBJ2-5 | TRBV10-3 | . | few | CAISESGGETQYF | TGTGCCATCAGTGAGTCTGGGGGGGAGACCCAGTACTTC
TRBJ2-3 | TRBV2 | . | many | CASTRGRTDTQYF | TGTGCCAGCACTCGAGGGCGCACAGATACGCAGTATTTT
TRBJ2-3 | TRBV30 | TRBD2 | many | CAWSRLATTDTQYF | TGTGCCTGGAGTCGACTAGCGACCACAGATACGCAGTATTTT
TRBJ2-5 | TRBV20-1 | . | medium-sized | CSALGGLQETQYF | TGCAGTGCCCTGGGCGGCCTCCAAGAGACCCAGTACTTC
TRBJ1-2 | TRBV12-3/TRBV12-4 | . | few | CASSPTGYGYTF | TGTGCCAGCAGTCCTACAGGCTATGGCTACACCTTC
TRBJ2-2 | TRBV6-2/TRBV6-3 | TRBD2 | medium-sized | CASSYKGTSGRRTGELFF | TGTGCCAGCAGTTACAAAGGGACTAGCGGGCGACGAACCGGGGAGCTGTTTTTT
TRBJ2-5 | TRBV12-3/TRBV12-4 | . | many | CASSTRGQETQYF | TGTGCCAGCAGTACCAGAGGCCAAGAGACCCAGTACTTC
TRBJ1-1 | TRBV6-2/TRBV6-3 | . | . | CASSPWVTEAFF | TGTGCCAGCAGCCCATGGGTCACTGAAGCTTTCTTT
TRBJ1-3 | TRBV2 | TRBD1 | many | CASSGAYRGRNTIYF | TGTGCCAGCAGTGGGGCTTACAGGGGGCGAAACACCATATATTTT
TRBJ1-6 | TRBV19 | . | medium-sized | CASTPTGRANSPLHF | TGTGCCAGTACCCCGACGGGCAGGGCTAATTCACCCCTCCACTTT
TRBJ2-7 | TRBV6-5 | . | medium-sized | CASSYRGHRADEQYF | TGTGCCAGCAGTTACAGAGGGCACAGGGCGGACGAGCAGTACTTC
TRBJ2-7 | TRBV6-5 | . | many | CASSYEPLPREQYF | TGTGCCAGCAGTTACGAGCCCCTACCACGCGAGCAGTACTTC
TRBJ2-2 | TRBV28 | TRBD1 | medium-sized | CASSLRQGPAMNTGELFF | TGTGCCAGCAGTTTACGACAGGGGCCGGCCATGAACACCGGGGAGCTGTTTTTT
TRBJ2-5 | TRBV11-2 | . | many | CASSPLGGRETQYF | TGTGCCAGCAGCCCCCTGGGGGGACGAGAGACCCAGTACTTC
TRBJ1-3 | TRBV19 | . | many | CASSIPTHSGNTIYF | TGTGCCAGTAGTATACCGACTCACTCTGGAAACACCATATATTTT
TRBJ2-1 | TRBV19 | TRBD2 | many | CASTGTSGSYNEQFF | TGTGCCAGTACCGGGACTAGCGGCTCTTACAATGAGCAGTTCTTC
TRBJ2-7 | TRBV4-2 | TRBD1 | many | CASSHERDRAYEQYF | TGTGCCAGCAGCCACGAACGGGACAGGGCCTACGAGCAGTACTTC
TRBJ2-7 | TRBV12-3/TRBV12-4 | TRBD1 | many | CASSEGRGTEFYEQYF | TGTGCCAGCAGCGAAGGCAGGGGGACAGAGTTCTACGAGCAGTACTTC
TRBJ2-1 | TRBV7-7 | TRBD2 | medium-sized | CASSTGLAGGEQFF | TGTGCTAGCAGCACGGGACTAGCGGGAGGGGAGCAGTTCTTC
TRBJ1-1 | TRBV5-1 | . | medium-sized | CASSPQGFGTEAFF | TGCGCCAGCAGCCCACAGGGTTTCGGCACTGAAGCTTTCTTT
TRBJ2-3 | TRBV28 | . | medium-sized | CASSGFGGRDTDTQYF | TGTGCCAGCAGTGGGTTTGGGGGGCGAGACACAGATACGCAGTATTTT
TRBJ2-1 | TRBV4-3 | . | medium-sized | CASSQDKGGHNEQFF | TGCGCCAGCAGCCAAGATAAGGGAGGCCACAATGAGCAGTTCTTC
TRBJ2-3 | TRBV24-1 | . | medium-sized | CATSDSGQYTDTQYF | TGTGCCACCAGTGATTCCGGACAGTACACAGATACGCAGTATTTT
TRBJ2-5 | TRBV19 | TRBD1 | many | CASSFQGAETQYF | TGTGCCAGTAGTTTCCAGGGGGCGGAGACCCAGTACTTC
TRBJ2-7 | TRBV20-1 | TRBD1 | . | CSARPDPGQGASYEQYF | TGCAGTGCTAGACCCGATCCGGGACAGGGGGCCAGTTACGAGCAGTACTTC
TRBJ2-5 | TRBV7-9 | TRBD2 | . | CASSLTSGSETQYF | TGTGCCAGCAGCTTAACTAGCGGGTCAGAGACCCAGTACTTC
TRBJ1-1 | TRBV30 | . | medium-sized | CAWSLEGRTEAFF | TGTGCCTGGAGCTTAGAAGGGAGGACTGAAGCTTTCTTT